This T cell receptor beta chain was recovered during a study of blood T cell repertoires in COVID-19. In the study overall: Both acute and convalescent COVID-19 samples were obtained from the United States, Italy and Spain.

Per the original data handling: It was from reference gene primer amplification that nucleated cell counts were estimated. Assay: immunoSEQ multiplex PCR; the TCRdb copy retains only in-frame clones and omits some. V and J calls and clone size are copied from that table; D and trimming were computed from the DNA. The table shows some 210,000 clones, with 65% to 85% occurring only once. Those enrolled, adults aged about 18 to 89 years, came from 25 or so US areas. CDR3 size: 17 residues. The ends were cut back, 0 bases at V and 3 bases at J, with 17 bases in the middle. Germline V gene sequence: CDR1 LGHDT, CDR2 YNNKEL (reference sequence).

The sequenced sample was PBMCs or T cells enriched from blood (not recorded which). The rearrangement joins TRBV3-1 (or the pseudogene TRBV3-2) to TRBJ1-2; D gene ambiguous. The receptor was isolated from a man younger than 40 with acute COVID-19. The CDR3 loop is CASSQDIGREHYYGYTF. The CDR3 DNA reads TGTGCCAGCAGCCAAGATATCGGGCGGGAACATTACTATGGCTACACCTTC.